The 30 T cell receptor beta chains reported below all come from one sample, sequenced in a study of T cells in Graves' hyperthyroidism and ophthalmopathy (dated by TCRdb to between 2019 and 2020). Receptor libraries were prepared by multiplex PCR. Reads for this sample came from an Illumina HiSeq 2000. The TCR beta CDR3 regions were amplified from the RNA transcripts. The TCR CDR3 was subjected to a first round of RT-PCR using the HTBI primer set and the Qiagen OneStep RT-PCR kit. Starting from the raw public reads, TCRdb applied fastp trimming at Q25, assembled clones with MiXCR and retained in-frame beta chains. Each record represents a unique CDR3 protein, reported with the most common genes and DNA among its rows. A total of 490,000 or so distinct CDR3 sequences appear in this sample, roughly 22% of them only once. The top ten hold 45% to 50% of the sample. The sequencing sample was made of blood. These receptors all come from a woman in her 70s with Graves' ophthalmopathy.

Points on this clonotype: A much more abundant neighbour one base away suggests this may be a read error. The V gene is TRBV15, the J gene TRBJ1-2; D is undetermined. Germline-derived CDR1 and CDR2 are LNHNV and YYDKDF (reference sequence). The CDR3 runs 13 residues. CDR3 region: CAASLRANYGYTF. CDR3 DNA sequence: TGTGCCGCCAGCCTCCGAGCAAACTATGGCTACACCTTC.

The chain couples TRBV2 to TRBJ2-1; D uncertain. Trimming took off 3 bases at V and 9 bases at J, with 6 bases between the two ends. CDR3 length: 11 amino acids. Germline V lookup: CDR1 SNHLY, CDR2 FYNNEI. DNA of the CDR3: TGTGCCAGCAGTGAGGTCCGTGAGCAGTTCTTC. Translating gives CASSEVREQFF.

This clonotype has ten or more counts. The J gene is TRBJ2-3, the V gene TRBV18; D ambiguous. V lost 2 bases and J 2 bases, leaving 2 bases between the germline ends. Germline V lookup: CDR1 KGHSH, CDR2 LQKENI. The CDR3 loop spans 12 amino acids. CDR3 in DNA: TGTGCCAGCTCACCAGACACAGATACGCAGTATTTT. Translated, it gives CASSPDTDTQYF.

This clonotype was detected only a few times. The chain joins TRBV18 to TRBJ2-3; a weak D match, TRBD2 (6 bases). Trimming took off 6 bases at V and 4 bases at J, with 17 bases between the two ends. Looked up from germline, CDR1 is KGHSH and CDR2 is LQKENI. This CDR3 has 15 amino acids. The CDR3 protein is CASSAGLTSADTQYF. The CDR3 region has the DNA TGTGCCAGCTCGGCGGGACTCACCTCAGCAGATACGCAGTATTTT.

V gene TRBV6-1 combines with J gene TRBJ2-3; D possibly corresponds to TRBD1 (5 bases). The CDR3 covers 14 residues. V lost 3 bases, J lost 6 bases, and 13 bases lay in between. Germline-derived CDR1 and CDR2 are MNHNS and SASEGT. The DNA of the CDR3 is TGTGCCAGCAGTGACCGGCAGGGATTCGATACGCAGTATTTT. Encoded protein: CASSDRQGFDTQYF.

The chain uses TRBV7-9 and TRBJ2-7; the match to TRBD2 covers 10 bases. The CDR3 extends over 16 amino acids. CDR1 and CDR2 (germline): SEHNR, FQNEAQ (reference sequence). Trimming cost V 6 bases and J 4 bases; bases outside gene matches: 12. The CDR3 DNA is TGTGCCAGCAGTTCCAGCGGGAGGGGCCTCTCTTACGAGCAGTACTTC. Protein: CASSSSGRGLSYEQYF.

The rearrangement uses TRBV7-9 and TRBJ2-6; unclear D gene. In germline, CDR1 is SEHNR, CDR2 FQNEAQ (reference sequence). Trimming stripped 5 bases from V and 0 bases from J, with 17 bases between. CDR3 size: 18 residues. In DNA form, the CDR3 reads TGTGCCAGCAGCCCTGGGCGACACTTTCGCTCTGGGGCCAACGTCCTGACTTTC. This encodes CASSPGRHFRSGANVLTF.

This clonotype appeared many times. The V call is TRBV12-3 or TRBV12-4, the J call TRBJ2-5; TRBD2 matches 12 bases. The trim removed 5 bases at V and 5 bases at J, leaving 9 bases unmatched. The CDR3 loop spans 16 amino acids. CDR3 amino acids: CASSQGLAGGTETQYF. CDR3 sequence (DNA): TGTGCCAGCAGTCAGGGACTAGCGGGCGGAACCGAGACCCAGTACTTC.

This clonotype has just a few counts. The chain joins TRBV18 to TRBJ2-5, with TRBD2 matching 7 bases. The J segment lost 4 bases and the V segment lost 3 bases, leaving 8 bases of the junction unmatched. Germline V gene data show CDR1 as KGHSH and CDR2 as LQKENI. This CDR3 has 15 amino acids. CDR3: CASSPLPGGTETQYF. The CDR3 coding sequence is TGTGCCAGCTCACCGTTGCCCGGGGGGACAGAGACCCAGTACTTC.

This rearrangement joins TRBV7-6 to TRBJ2-7; TRBD1 matches at 8 bases. The junction had 9 bases not matched to a gene; V was cut back by 1 base and J by 1 base. Germline assignment: CDR1 SGHVS and CDR2 FNYEAQ. The CDR3 is 17 amino acids. For the CDR3, the DNA is TGTGCCAGCAGCTTAGAGGTTGCGACAGGGGATTCCTACGAGCAGTACTTC. Translating gives CASSLEVATGDSYEQYF.

The chain links TRBV27 to TRBJ2-2; tentative D call: TRBD2 (7 bases). V lost 5 bases and J lost 5, with 15 bases in between. The CDR3 extends over 15 amino acids. Germline V lookup: CDR1 MNHEY, CDR2 SMNVEV (reference sequence). The CDR3 coding sequence is TGTGCCAGCAGTCCGCGAGGGGGGGCGACCGGGGAGCTGTTTTTT. It yields the protein CASSPRGGATGELFF.

This clonotype appeared many times. The gene calls are TRBV7-9 and TRBJ2-7; tentatively, D is TRBD1 or TRBD2 (6 bases each). Germline lookup yields CDR1 SEHNR and CDR2 FQNEAQ (reference sequence). The CDR3 is 16 residues long. V was trimmed by 1 base and J by 2 bases, leaving 15 bases between them. The CDR3 bases are TGTGCCAGCAGCTTAGGCCCCGAGGAGGGGGCCTACGAGCAGTACTTC. It encodes CASSLGPEEGAYEQYF.

This clonotype was recorded at least ten times. This rearrangement joins TRBV28 to TRBJ1-4; D remains unclear. CDR1 and CDR2 (germline): MDHEN, SYDVKM. This CDR3 is 16 amino acids long. Trimming shortened V by 2 bases and J by 7 bases, and 17 bases separated the two germline ends. DNA of the CDR3: TGTGCCAGCAGTTTAGCGGGGATCGCCGCCGGTGAAAAACTGTTTTTT. Translating gives CASSLAGIAAGEKLFF. The full variable domain, rest sourced from reference TRBV28 and TRBJ1-4, is DVKVTQSSRYLVKRTGEKVFLECVQDMDHENMFWYRQDPGLGLRLIYFSYDVKMKEKGDIPEGYSVSREKKERFSLILESASTNQTSMYLCASSLAGIAAGEKLFFGSGTQLSVL.

This clonotype was seen a few times. The rearrangement joins TRBV20-1 to TRBJ2-3; 9 bases align to TRBD1. The germline gives CDR1 DFQATT, CDR2 SNEGSKA (reference sequence). V lost 6 bases to trimming and J lost 3 bases; unmatched junction nucleotides: 10. This CDR3 has 15 residues. This CDR3 reads CSAPSTGGKTDTQYF. DNA for the CDR3: TGCAGTGCACCTTCCACAGGGGGCAAGACAGATACGCAGTATTTT.

The rearrangement uses TRBV19 and TRBJ1-1, with TRBD1 matching over 9 bases. The CDR3 has 16 residues. The germline gives CDR1 LNHDA, CDR2 SQIVND (reference sequence). With 5 bases clipped from V and 7 bases from J, the junction kept 14 bases outside the gene matches. Written as DNA, the CDR3 is TGTGCCAGTAGTTCGTCCCGGGACAGGGTTGGTAGTGAAGCTTTCTTT. Amino acid sequence: CASSSSRDRVGSEAFF.

This clonotype was counted a few times. V usage is TRBV6-1 and J usage is TRBJ2-7; 9 bases are shared with TRBD2. V lost 5 bases and J lost 4; bases outside the gene matches: 18. Germline V CDR1 and CDR2: MNHNS, SASEGT. The CDR3 has 18 amino acids. CDR3 protein: CASSPPGPGLASAYEQYF. DNA for the CDR3: TGTGCCAGCAGTCCTCCCGGACCGGGACTAGCCTCTGCTTACGAGCAGTACTTC.

At least ten counts were recorded for this clonotype. The rearrangement joins TRBV27 to TRBJ2-3; D unclear. The CDR3 totals 14 residues. V was shortened by 4 bases and J by 2 bases, with 10 bases between the two germline ends. Per the germline V gene, CDR1 is MNHEY and CDR2 is SMNVEV (reference sequence). The chain's CDR3 is CASSSLQATDTQYF. The CDR3, as DNA: TGTGCCAGCAGTTCGCTGCAGGCCACAGATACGCAGTATTTT.

This chain links TRBV19 with TRBJ2-7; tentatively, D is TRBD1 (5 bases). V was trimmed by 9 bases and J by 4 bases, leaving 28 bases between them. The CDR3 has 17 amino acids. The germline gives CDR1 LNHDA, CDR2 SQIVND (reference sequence). The CDR3: CARIQGIPLHCPYEQYF. CDR3 bases: TGTGCCAGAATCCAGGGCATTCCTCTTCATTGTCCTTACGAGCAGTACTTC.

This clonotype has a count of ten or more. CDR3 sequence: CAISESPPHTEAFF. CDR3 DNA: TGTGCCATCAGTGAGTCCCCCCCCCACACTGAAGCTTTCTTT. The chain uses TRBV10-3 and TRBJ1-1, with D hard to call. In germline, CDR1 is ENHRY, CDR2 SYGVKD. The CDR3 covers 14 residues. The ends were cut back, 0 bases at V and 3 bases at J, with 8 bases in the middle.

This clonotype has a count of ten or more. The chain links TRBV7-2 to TRBJ2-7; TRBD2 aligns across 12 bases. Germline CDR1 is SGHTA and CDR2 is FQGNSA. The CDR3 has 18 residues. Trimming removed 0 bases from V and 2 bases from J; junction bases left unmatched: 8. The CDR3 nucleotides are TGTGCCAGCAGCTTAGCGGGGAAGCTAGCGGGAGGGACCTACGAGCAGTACTTC. Translation gives CASSLAGKLAGGTYEQYF.

At least ten counts were recorded for this clonotype. The V gene is TRBV2, the J gene TRBJ2-1; a possible D gene is TRBD2 (6 bases). Germline V gene lookup returns CDR1 SNHLY and CDR2 FYNNEI. The CDR3 is made up of 17 amino acids. V gave up 2 bases and J gave up 12 bases, with 26 bases separating them. The CDR3 sequence is CASSESVSERASRGQFF. CDR3 DNA: TGTGCCAGCAGTGAATCGGTATCGGAGCGGGCGTCTCGGGGGCAGTTCTTC.

This clonotype occurred many times. The chain uses TRBV30 and TRBJ2-5; the D gene is possibly TRBD2 (6 bases). Trimming shortened V by 2 bases and J by 5 bases, and 9 bases separated the two germline ends. The CDR3 totals 12 residues. The germline CDR1 and CDR2 sequences are GTSNPN and SVGIG (reference sequence). DNA of the CDR3: TGTGCCTGGAGTACGAGCGGGGAGACCCAGTACTTC. Its protein is CAWSTSGETQYF.

This chain joins TRBV28 and TRBJ1-5, with unresolved D. Trimming took off 10 bases at V and 9 bases at J, with 16 bases between the two ends. CDR1 MDHEN and CDR2 SYDVKM come from the germline V gene. The CDR3 length is 12 residues. CDR3 residues: CATKTPKGPQHF. Written as DNA, the CDR3 is TGTGCCACGAAAACCCCTAAGGGGCCCCAGCATTTT.

This clonotype is a singleton in its sample. V gene TRBV20-1 combines with J gene TRBJ2-1; 9 bases align to TRBD1. Trimming took 5 bases from V and 0 from J; bases not matched to a gene: 2. This CDR3 is 14 amino acids long. Germline values: CDR1 DFQATT, CDR2 SNEGSKA (reference sequence). This CDR3 reads CSADRGGSYNEQFF. CDR3 DNA sequence: TGCAGTGCTGACAGGGGGGGCTCCTACAATGAGCAGTTCTTC.

The table lists this clonotype with a few counts. The V call is TRBV4-1, the J call TRBJ2-2, with TRBD2 as a possible D gene (6 bases). The CDR3 sequence is 17 residues long. Trimming removed 1 base at V and 4 bases at J, with 16 bases between. CDR1 and CDR2 from the germline V gene are MGHRA and YSYEKL. The CDR3 loop is CASSQAPAGIGTGELFF. CDR3 sequence (DNA): TGCGCCAGCAGCCAAGCTCCTGCGGGGATCGGCACCGGGGAGCTGTTTTTT.

The chain links TRBV20-1 to TRBJ2-1; 7 nucleotides line up with TRBD2. Trimming at V came to 5 bases and at J to 4 bases, leaving 8 bases not matched to a gene. The V gene's germline CDR1 is DFQATT and CDR2 SNEGSKA (reference sequence). This CDR3 comprises 14 residues. The chain's CDR3 is CSAPRGGGYNEQFF. The CDR3 nucleotides are TGCAGTGCTCCCCGCGGCGGGGGATACAATGAGCAGTTCTTC.

Regarding this clonotype: Just one base apart from a much larger clone, this may be a read error. The rearrangement joins TRBV30 to TRBJ1-1; no clear D gene. CDR1 is GTSNPN, CDR2 SVGIG, per germline (reference sequence). The CDR3 loop spans 13 amino acids. Between the trimmed V and J ends, which lost 2 bases and 3 bases, there was a span of 10 bases. CDR3 nucleotide sequence: TGTGCCTGGAGTCTCCTAAAGTACACTGAAGCTTTCTTT. Protein: CAWSLLKYTEAFF. The full variable domain, rest sourced from reference TRBV30 and TRBJ1-1, is SQTIHQWPATLVQPVGSPLSLECTVEGTSNPNLYWYRQAAGRGLQLLFYSVGIGQISSEVPQNLSASRPQDRQFILSSKKLLLSDSGFYLCAWSLLKYTEAFFGQGTRLTVV.

The chain combines TRBV30 with TRBJ1-2; D unresolved. Germline V lookup: CDR1 GTSNPN, CDR2 SVGIG (reference sequence). CDR3 length equals 16 residues. Trimming shortened V by 5 bases and J by 0 bases, and 19 bases separated the two germline ends. The CDR3 sequence is CAWSIPPWGANYGYTF. For the CDR3, the DNA is TGTGCCTGGTCCATCCCTCCCTGGGGAGCTAACTATGGCTACACCTTC.

This clonotype was observed a handful of times. CDR3 coding DNA: TGTGCCAGCAGAACTATACAGGGGGCGTTGATTTCACCCCTCCACTTT. It is translated as CASRTIQGALISPLHF. V gene TRBV6-1 combines with J gene TRBJ1-6; 9 nucleotides line up with TRBD1. Germline trimming cut 6 bases from V and 9 bases from J; bases unmatched to any gene: 12. This CDR3 region has 16 residues. From germline, CDR1 is MNHNS and CDR2 SASEGT.

This clonotype was seen a handful of times. This sequence joins TRBV2 and TRBJ2-4, with a tentative D call TRBD1 (5 bases). Trimming removed 5 bases at V and 5 bases at J, with 22 bases between. Germline lookup yields CDR1 SNHLY and CDR2 FYNNEI. This CDR3 comprises 17 residues. CDR3 sequence: CASSLSYRQGSENIQYF. The CDR3, as DNA: TGTGCCAGCAGTTTATCCTACCGTCAGGGATCGGAAAACATTCAGTACTTC.